The source of this TCR beta chain is a study of blood T cell repertoires in COVID-19. Trimming removed 4 bases from V and 3 bases from J, with 4 bases in between. This CDR3 is 11 amino acids long. Germline loops: CDR1 LNHDA, CDR2 SQIVND (reference sequence). This clone turned up a few times. In the same sample, other DNA sequences code for this CDR3. As originally analysed: Reference gene primer amplification gave estimated nucleated cell counts. Assay: immunoSEQ multiplex PCR; the TCRdb copy retains only in-frame clones and omits some. V and J calls and clone size are those listed in that table; D and trimming were worked out from the DNA. The table has about 120,000 clones, roughly 79% seen once.

The sequenced material came from peripheral blood. The chain carries TRBV19 and TRBJ2-7; D is undetermined. This clonotype was obtained from a man aged 70 or older with active or convalescent COVID-19. CDR3 DNA: TGTGCCAGTAGTAACAGCTACGAGCAGTACTTC. As protein: CASSNSYEQYF.